The source of this TCR beta chain is a study of blood T cell repertoires in COVID-19. Across the study: Sites in the United States, Italy and Spain provided acute and convalescent COVID-19 samples. Nucleic acid was either cDNA or gDNA, and it came from T cells, B-cell-depleted T cells, or PBMCs.

Looked up from germline, CDR1 is SGHTS and CDR2 is YDEGEE. The CDR3 length is 16 residues. The V end was cut by 0 bases, the J end by 0 bases, with 13 bases between. Original processing notes: Scientists estimated how many nucleated cells there were by amplifying reference gene primers. Profiling relied on immunoSEQ multiplex PCR, and the TCRdb table lists in-frame clones only, not all of them. For V, J and clone size, that table is used; D and trimming come from the DNA. Here the sample spans about 220,000 clones, 80% to 90% being singletons. The sequencing sample was made of peripheral blood. The rearrangement uses TRBV5-8 and TRBJ2-7; unclear D gene. The source of this sequence is a woman aged 55-75 years who had recovered from COVID-19. The CDR3 DNA reads as TGTGCCAGCAGCTTGGGTCAGAGGCTTAGCTCCTACGAGCAGTACTTC. It is translated as CASSLGQRLSSYEQYF.